The rows below give T cell receptor beta chains drawn from one sample of a study of blood T cell repertoires in COVID-19. TCRdb's copy holds only in-frame clones and misses some; the assay was immunoSEQ multiplex PCR. Of 60,000 to 70,000 clones listed, 91% are singletons. Sequencing input: peripheral blood. The receptors here all came from a human donor with active COVID-19. The donor label of this sample is uncertain. CDR3s include the opening cysteine and the closing phenylalanine or tryptophan. D genes are given only for firm matches. Size tells how often a clone was seen (once, few, many) or the class of an expanded clone, and some rows leave it out.

j_call	clone_size	d_call	v_call	cdr3_aa	cdr3_nt
TRBJ1-5	once	.	TRBV2	CASSEARGGVRPQHF	TGTGCCAGCAGTGAGGCGAGAGGAGGCGTTCGGCCCCAGCATTTT
TRBJ1-1	.	.	TRBV10-3	CASGQPQNTEAFF	TGTGCCAGCGGACAGCCCCAAAACACTGAAGCTTTCTTT
TRBJ1-2	.	TRBD1	TRBV7-3	CASRRGQGVGGYTF	TGTGCCAGCAGGAGGGGACAGGGGGTGGGTGGCTACACCTTC
TRBJ2-4	once	.	TRBV10-3	CAISEQTGRPKNIQYF	TGTGCCATCAGTGAACAAACAGGGCGCCCCAAAAACATTCAGTACTTC
TRBJ1-6	.	TRBD1	TRBV12-5	CASGRQGESPLHF	TGTGCTAGTGGGCGACAGGGCGAGTCACCCCTCCACTTT
TRBJ1-3	.	.	TRBV19	CASSGRLRTELRNTIYF	TGTGCCAGTAGTGGCCGGTTGCGGACAGAACTTAGAAACACCATATATTTT
TRBJ1-5	.	TRBD1	TRBV6-5	CASRNTGVGQPQHF	TGTGCCAGCAGAAATACAGGGGTGGGTCAGCCCCAGCATTTT
TRBJ2-4	once	.	TRBV7-3	CASSPGASLGNIQYF	TGTGCCAGCAGTCCAGGGGCCTCCCTCGGGAACATTCAGTACTTC
TRBJ2-5	.	TRBD1	TRBV24-1	CATSDPTGTGVAQYF	TGTGCCACCAGTGACCCTACCGGGACAGGGGTGGCCCAGTACTTC
TRBJ1-1	.	.	TRBV6-2/TRBV6-3	CASSSMVAEAFF	TGTGCCAGCAGTTCTATGGTGGCTGAAGCTTTCTTT
TRBJ2-3	.	TRBD2	TRBV5-4	CASSLKLSGGTDTQYF	TGTGCCAGCAGCTTGAAGTTGAGCGGGGGCACAGATACGCAGTATTTT
TRBJ2-7	few	TRBD1	TRBV5-6	CASSWGTGSYEQYF	TGTGCCAGCAGCTGGGGGACAGGGTCCTACGAGCAGTACTTC
TRBJ1-2	.	TRBD1	TRBV28	CASSPNQGASYTF	TGTGCCAGCAGTCCCAACCAGGGGGCGAGCTACACCTTC
TRBJ1-5	.	.	TRBV6-4	CASSGGREGSNQPQHF	TGTGCCAGCAGTGGAGGTAGGGAGGGGAGCAATCAGCCCCAGCATTTT
TRBJ2-1	.	TRBD2	TRBV6-7	CASSYPGLAGGLYNEQFF	TGTGCCAGCAGTTACCCGGGACTAGCGGGAGGGCTCTACAATGAGCAGTTCTTC
TRBJ2-7	.	TRBD2	TRBV11-2	CASSFISGSTYEQYF	TGTGCCAGCAGCTTTATCAGCGGGAGTACCTACGAGCAGTACTTC
TRBJ2-1	.	TRBD2	TRBV2	CASVRKSGEYNEQFF	TGTGCCAGCGTTCGTAAGAGCGGGGAGTACAATGAGCAGTTCTTC
TRBJ2-5	.	.	TRBV28	CASSRKGTSQETQYF	TGTGCCAGCAGTCGAAAAGGGACTTCCCAAGAGACCCAGTACTTC
TRBJ2-1	.	TRBD2	TRBV29-1	CSIRTSGYNEQFF	TGCAGCATCCGGACTAGCGGTTACAATGAGCAGTTCTTC
TRBJ2-3	.	TRBD1	TRBV27	CASSLYRGQGRTDTQYF	TGTGCCAGCAGTTTATATAGGGGACAGGGAAGGACAGATACGCAGTATTTT
TRBJ2-1	.	TRBD2	TRBV28	CASSFSTSGRYNEQFF	TGTGCCAGCAGTTTCTCGACTAGCGGGAGGTACAATGAGCAGTTCTTC
TRBJ2-3	.	TRBD2	TRBV5-4	CASSTGLAGEDTQYF	TGTGCCAGCAGCACGGGACTAGCGGGAGAAGATACGCAGTATTTT
TRBJ1-2	.	.	TRBV7-2	CASSLRVKGYGYTF	TGTGCCAGCAGCCTCAGGGTAAAAGGCTATGGCTACACCTTC
TRBJ2-7	.	TRBD2	TRBV28	CATGTSGSPSSYEQYF	TGTGCCACCGGGACTAGCGGGAGCCCGAGCTCCTACGAGCAGTACTTC
TRBJ1-1	.	.	TRBV6-2/TRBV6-3	CASSNPTGSKGAFF	TGTGCCAGCAGTAACCCTACAGGGTCAAAAGGGGCTTTCTTT
TRBJ1-5	.	.	TRBV3-1/TRBV3-2	CASSQKAGNQPQHF	TGTGCCAGCAGCCAGAAGGCGGGTAATCAGCCCCAGCATTTT
TRBJ1-1	.	TRBD1	TRBV18	CASSDGTGGNTEAFF	TGTGCCAGCTCAGATGGGACAGGGGGAAACACTGAAGCTTTCTTT
TRBJ2-7	.	.	TRBV20-1	CSARSGHEQYF	TGCAGTGCTAGGAGTGGTCACGAGCAGTACTTC
TRBJ1-1	.	.	TRBV18	CASSPRAGGQEPEAFF	TGTGCCAGCTCACCGCGGGCTGGGGGCCAAGAACCCGAAGCTTTCTTT
TRBJ2-5	.	TRBD2	TRBV13	CAGSFLGGGRAGETQYF	TGTGCCGGCAGCTTTCTAGGTGGCGGGAGGGCCGGGGAGACCCAGTACTTC
TRBJ1-1	.	TRBD1	TRBV6-2/TRBV6-3	CASSSISGTGGSMNTEAFF	TGTGCCAGCAGCTCGATTTCCGGGACAGGGGGCTCGATGAACACTGAAGCTTTCTTT
TRBJ2-7	once	TRBD2	TRBV28	CASRSSGFSYEQYF	TGTGCCAGCAGATCTAGCGGGTTCTCCTACGAGCAGTACTTC
TRBJ2-7	.	.	TRBV10-3	CAIGQTYEQYF	TGTGCCATCGGACAGACCTACGAGCAGTACTTC